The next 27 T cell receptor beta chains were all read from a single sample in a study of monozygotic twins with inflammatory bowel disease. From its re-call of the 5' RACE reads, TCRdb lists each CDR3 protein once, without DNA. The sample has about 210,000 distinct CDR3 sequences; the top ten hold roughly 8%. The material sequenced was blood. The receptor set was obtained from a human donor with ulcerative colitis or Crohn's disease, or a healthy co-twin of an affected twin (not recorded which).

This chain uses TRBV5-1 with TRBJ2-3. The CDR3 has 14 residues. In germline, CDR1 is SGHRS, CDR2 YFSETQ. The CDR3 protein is CASSLRQPTDTQYF.

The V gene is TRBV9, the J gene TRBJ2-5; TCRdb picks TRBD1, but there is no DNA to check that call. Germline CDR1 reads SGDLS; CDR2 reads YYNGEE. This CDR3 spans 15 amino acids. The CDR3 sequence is CASSETLDSQETQYF.

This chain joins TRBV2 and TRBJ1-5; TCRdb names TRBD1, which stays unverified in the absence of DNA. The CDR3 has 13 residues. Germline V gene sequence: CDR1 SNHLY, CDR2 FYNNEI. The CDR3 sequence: CASRQVTDQPQHF.

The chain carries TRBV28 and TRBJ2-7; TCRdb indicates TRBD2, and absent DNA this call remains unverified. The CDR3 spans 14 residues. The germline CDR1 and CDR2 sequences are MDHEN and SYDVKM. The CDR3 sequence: CASSPGTSFYEQYF.

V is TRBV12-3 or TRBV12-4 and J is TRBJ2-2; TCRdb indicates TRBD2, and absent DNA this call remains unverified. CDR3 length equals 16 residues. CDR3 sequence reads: CASRPTSGSVYGELFF.

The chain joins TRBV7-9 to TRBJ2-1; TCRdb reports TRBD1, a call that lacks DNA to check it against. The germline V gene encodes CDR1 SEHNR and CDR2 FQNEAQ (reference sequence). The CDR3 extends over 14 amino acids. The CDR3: CASSPDIAYNEQFF.

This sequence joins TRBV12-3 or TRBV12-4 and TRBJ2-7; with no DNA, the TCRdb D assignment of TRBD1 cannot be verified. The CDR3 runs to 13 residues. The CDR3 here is CASSPRTVSEQYF.

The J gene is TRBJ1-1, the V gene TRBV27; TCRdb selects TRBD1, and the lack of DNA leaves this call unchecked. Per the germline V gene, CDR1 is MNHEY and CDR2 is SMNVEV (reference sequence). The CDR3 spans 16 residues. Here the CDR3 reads CASSFRGTTENTEAFF.

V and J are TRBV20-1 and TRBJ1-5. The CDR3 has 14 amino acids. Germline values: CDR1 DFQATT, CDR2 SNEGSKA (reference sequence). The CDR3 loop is CSAYTREAGQPQHF.

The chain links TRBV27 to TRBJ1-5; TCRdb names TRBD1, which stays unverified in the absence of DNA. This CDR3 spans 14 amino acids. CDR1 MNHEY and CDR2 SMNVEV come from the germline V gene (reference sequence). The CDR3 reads CASRDSDALFPQHF.

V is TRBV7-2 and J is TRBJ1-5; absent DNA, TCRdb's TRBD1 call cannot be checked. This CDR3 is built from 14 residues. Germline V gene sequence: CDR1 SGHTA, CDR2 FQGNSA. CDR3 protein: CASSLWTGPQPQHF.

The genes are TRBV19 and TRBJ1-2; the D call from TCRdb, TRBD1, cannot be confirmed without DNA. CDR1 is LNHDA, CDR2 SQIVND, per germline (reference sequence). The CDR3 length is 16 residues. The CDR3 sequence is CASSIRGTGERYGYTF.

CDR3 sequence reads: CASSFSPLAYSTDTQYF. The V call is TRBV12-3 or TRBV12-4, the J call TRBJ2-3; TCRdb's D gene call, TRBD1, goes unchecked for lack of DNA. The CDR3 sequence is 17 residues long.

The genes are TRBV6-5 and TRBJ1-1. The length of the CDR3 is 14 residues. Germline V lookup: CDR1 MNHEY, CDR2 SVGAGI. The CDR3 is CASSYSEDFSEAFF.

CDR3: CASSLIAGQELFF. The rearrangement links TRBV7-3 to TRBJ1-1. The CDR3 spans 13 residues. The germline V gene has CDR1 SGHTA and CDR2 FQGTGA.

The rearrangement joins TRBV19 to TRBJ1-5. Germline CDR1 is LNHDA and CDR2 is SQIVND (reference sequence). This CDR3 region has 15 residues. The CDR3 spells CASTSVAVSNQPQHF. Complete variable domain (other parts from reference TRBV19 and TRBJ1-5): DGGITQSPKYLFRKEGQNVTLSCEQNLNHDAMYWYRQDPGQGLRLIYYSQIVNDFQKGDIAEGYSVSREKKESFPLTVTSAQKNPTAFYLCASTSVAVSNQPQHFGDGTRLSIL.

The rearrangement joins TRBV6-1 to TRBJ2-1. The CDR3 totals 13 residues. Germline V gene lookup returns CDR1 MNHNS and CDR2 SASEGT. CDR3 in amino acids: CASTEAGSNEQFF.

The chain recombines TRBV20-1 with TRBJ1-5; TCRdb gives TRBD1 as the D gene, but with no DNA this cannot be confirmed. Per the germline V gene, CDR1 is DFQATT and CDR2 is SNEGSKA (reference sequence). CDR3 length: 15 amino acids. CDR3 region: CSALLGAYSNQPQHF.

The CDR3 loop reads CASSYGPGQASYEQYF. This chain uses TRBV6-5 with TRBJ2-7; TCRdb gives TRBD1 as the D gene, but with no DNA this cannot be confirmed. Germline values: CDR1 MNHEY, CDR2 SVGAGI. This CDR3 contains 16 residues.

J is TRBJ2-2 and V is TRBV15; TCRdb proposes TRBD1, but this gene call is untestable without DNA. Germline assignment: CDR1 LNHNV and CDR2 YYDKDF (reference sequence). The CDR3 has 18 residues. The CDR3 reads CATSRGQEGTGDTGELFF.

CDR3 protein: CASSARTTLMNEQFF. J is TRBJ2-1 and V is TRBV12-3 or TRBV12-4. CDR3 length equals 15 residues.

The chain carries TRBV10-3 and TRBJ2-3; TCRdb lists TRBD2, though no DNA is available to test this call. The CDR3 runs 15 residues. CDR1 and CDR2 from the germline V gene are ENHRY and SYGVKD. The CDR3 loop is CAISPSGASTDTQYF.

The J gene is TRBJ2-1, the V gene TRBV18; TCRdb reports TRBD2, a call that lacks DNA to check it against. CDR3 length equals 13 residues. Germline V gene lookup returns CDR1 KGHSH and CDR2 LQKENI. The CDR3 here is CASSLFERDEQFF.

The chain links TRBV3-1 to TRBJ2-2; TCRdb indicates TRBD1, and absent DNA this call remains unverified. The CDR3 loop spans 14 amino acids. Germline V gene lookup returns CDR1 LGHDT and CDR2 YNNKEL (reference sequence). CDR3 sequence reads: CASSPPGLTGELFF.

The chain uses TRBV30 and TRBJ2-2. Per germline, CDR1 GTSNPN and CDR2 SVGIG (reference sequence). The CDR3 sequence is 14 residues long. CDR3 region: CAWSVLGNTGELFF.

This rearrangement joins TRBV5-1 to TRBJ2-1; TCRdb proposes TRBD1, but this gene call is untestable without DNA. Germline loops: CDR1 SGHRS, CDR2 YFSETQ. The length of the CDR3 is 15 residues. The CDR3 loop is CASSSPGTLVGEQFF.

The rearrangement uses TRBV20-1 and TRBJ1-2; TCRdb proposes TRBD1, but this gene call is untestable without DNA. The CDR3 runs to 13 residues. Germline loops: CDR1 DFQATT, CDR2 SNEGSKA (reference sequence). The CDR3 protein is CSGTPGAEYGYTF.